Listed here are 2 T cell receptor beta chains from one sample, sequenced in a study of human T cells and chemical hapten exposure. Via MiXCR, TCRdb re-called the RACE reads, giving one row per CDR3 protein. The repertoire holds around 50,000 distinct CDR3 sequences, with 8.5% to 10% as singletons. Time point defined: patch test 2, 6 weeks after DPC sensitization. Treatment of the sample: therapeutic diphenylcyclopropenone sensitization with weekly scalp DPC. This sample comprised whole blood, obtained in connection with sensitization to the hapten diphenylcyclopropenone (DPC). Receptor source: a woman aged 50 to 65 with alopecia areata. Some clones in this sample may be carry-over from other donors' samples.

The rearrangement uses TRBV4-2 and TRBJ2-6; 10 bases are shared with TRBD1. The ends lost 1 base at V and 0 bases at J; junction bases unmatched: 3. The germline V gene encodes CDR1 LGHNA and CDR2 YNFKEQ. The CDR3 loop spans 18 amino acids. The CDR3 region has the DNA TGTGCCAGCAGCCAAGCCGGGACAGGGGTCTCTGGGGCCAACGTCCTGACTTTC. It codes for CASSQAGTGVSGANVLTF.

There are a few counts of this clonotype. The chain has TRBV12-3 or TRBV12-4 and TRBJ1-6; 7 nucleotides align to TRBD1. The length of the CDR3 is 15 residues. Losses at the gene ends were 6 bases for V and 7 bases for J; bases not matched to a gene: 9. The CDR3 coding sequence is TGTGCCAGCAGCCCGCGAGGGGGCGCGAATTCACCCCTCCACTTT. It specifies CASSPRGGANSPLHF.